Here is one T cell receptor (beta chain) with its context. Its antigen is currently unknown. The CDR3 is 15 residues long. Germline CDR1 reads ENHRY; CDR2 reads SYGVKD. V shed 4 bases and J shed 7 bases, with 17 bases lying between them. This sample stems from a study of shared clonotypes between healthy human individuals. Every donor was a Caucasian adult from Nashville, Tennessee. Produced via immunoSEQ multiplex PCR; TCRdb's table is partial and in-frame only. The sample has some 2,500,000 clones, more than 85% seen once. General observations from the study: Rarefaction revealed incomplete sorted-subset sequencing despite large depth. Only blood underwent sampling, and tissue repertoires likely differ. Larger richness was generally estimated for naive than memory subsets.

The source material was naive CD4+ T cells from PBMCs. Subset given: CD45RA+ positively selected. The clonotype was recovered from a man between 18 and 29 years old in good health. Some clones in this sample may be carry-over from other donors' samples. This chain connects TRBV10-3 to TRBJ2-1, with D possibly TRBD1 on 6 matching bases. The CDR3 loop reads CAISAGRGFENEQFF. In DNA form, the CDR3 reads TGTGCCATCAGTGCGGGCAGGGGATTCGAGAATGAGCAGTTCTTC.